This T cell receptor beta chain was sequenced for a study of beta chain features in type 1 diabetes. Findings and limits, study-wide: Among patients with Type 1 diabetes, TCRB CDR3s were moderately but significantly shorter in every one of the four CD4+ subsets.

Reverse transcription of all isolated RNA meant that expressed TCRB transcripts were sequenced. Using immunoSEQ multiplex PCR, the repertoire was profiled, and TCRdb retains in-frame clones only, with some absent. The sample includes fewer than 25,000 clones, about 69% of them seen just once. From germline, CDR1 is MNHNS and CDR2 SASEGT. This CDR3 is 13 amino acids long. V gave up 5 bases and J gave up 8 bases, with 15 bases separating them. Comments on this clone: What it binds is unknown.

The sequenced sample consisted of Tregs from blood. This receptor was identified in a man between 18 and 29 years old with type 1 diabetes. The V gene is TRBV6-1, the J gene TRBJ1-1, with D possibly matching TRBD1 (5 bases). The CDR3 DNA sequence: TGTGCCAGCAGTATGGGAGGGGAATTGGAAGCTTTCTTT. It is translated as CASSMGGELEAFF.